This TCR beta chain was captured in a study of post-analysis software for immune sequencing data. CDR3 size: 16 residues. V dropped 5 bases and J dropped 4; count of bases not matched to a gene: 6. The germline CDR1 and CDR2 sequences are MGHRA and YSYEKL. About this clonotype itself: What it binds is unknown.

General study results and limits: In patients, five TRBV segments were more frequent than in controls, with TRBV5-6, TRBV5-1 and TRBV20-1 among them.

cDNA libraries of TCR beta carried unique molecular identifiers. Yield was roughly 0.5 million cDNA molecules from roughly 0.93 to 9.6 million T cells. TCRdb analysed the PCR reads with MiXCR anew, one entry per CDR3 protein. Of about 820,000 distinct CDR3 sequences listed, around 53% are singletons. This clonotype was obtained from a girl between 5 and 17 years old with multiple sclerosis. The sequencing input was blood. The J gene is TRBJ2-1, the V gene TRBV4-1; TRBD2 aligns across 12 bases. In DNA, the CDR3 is TGCGCCAGCAGCTTACGACTAGCGGGAGAGTACAATGAGCAGTTCTTC. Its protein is CASSLRLAGEYNEQFF.